The T cell receptor beta chain under discussion was sequenced for a study of cytomegalovirus exposure and HLA in healthy donors. 13 Jbeta primers and 60 Vbeta primers were used for the PCR. Sequencing used immunoSEQ multiplex PCR; TCRdb keeps in-frame clones, though not all of them. The sample includes just over 150,000 clones. Study findings and constraints: Sequencing likely caused a cluster of highly shared sequence variants.

About this clone: Its antigen is not known.

The V and J ends lost 6 bases and 2 bases respectively, with 11 bases between them. CDR3 length equals 14 residues. CDR1 is SNHLY, CDR2 FYNNEI, per germline. This sequence originates from a man aged 30-40 years in good health and CMV-seronegative. Sample: PBMCs. The chain employs TRBV2 and TRBJ2-1; possibly TRBD2 for D (5 bases). The CDR3 DNA reads TGTGCCAGCAGCGAGGGCCTAGCCTACAATGAGCAGTTCTTC. This codes for CASSEGLAYNEQFF.